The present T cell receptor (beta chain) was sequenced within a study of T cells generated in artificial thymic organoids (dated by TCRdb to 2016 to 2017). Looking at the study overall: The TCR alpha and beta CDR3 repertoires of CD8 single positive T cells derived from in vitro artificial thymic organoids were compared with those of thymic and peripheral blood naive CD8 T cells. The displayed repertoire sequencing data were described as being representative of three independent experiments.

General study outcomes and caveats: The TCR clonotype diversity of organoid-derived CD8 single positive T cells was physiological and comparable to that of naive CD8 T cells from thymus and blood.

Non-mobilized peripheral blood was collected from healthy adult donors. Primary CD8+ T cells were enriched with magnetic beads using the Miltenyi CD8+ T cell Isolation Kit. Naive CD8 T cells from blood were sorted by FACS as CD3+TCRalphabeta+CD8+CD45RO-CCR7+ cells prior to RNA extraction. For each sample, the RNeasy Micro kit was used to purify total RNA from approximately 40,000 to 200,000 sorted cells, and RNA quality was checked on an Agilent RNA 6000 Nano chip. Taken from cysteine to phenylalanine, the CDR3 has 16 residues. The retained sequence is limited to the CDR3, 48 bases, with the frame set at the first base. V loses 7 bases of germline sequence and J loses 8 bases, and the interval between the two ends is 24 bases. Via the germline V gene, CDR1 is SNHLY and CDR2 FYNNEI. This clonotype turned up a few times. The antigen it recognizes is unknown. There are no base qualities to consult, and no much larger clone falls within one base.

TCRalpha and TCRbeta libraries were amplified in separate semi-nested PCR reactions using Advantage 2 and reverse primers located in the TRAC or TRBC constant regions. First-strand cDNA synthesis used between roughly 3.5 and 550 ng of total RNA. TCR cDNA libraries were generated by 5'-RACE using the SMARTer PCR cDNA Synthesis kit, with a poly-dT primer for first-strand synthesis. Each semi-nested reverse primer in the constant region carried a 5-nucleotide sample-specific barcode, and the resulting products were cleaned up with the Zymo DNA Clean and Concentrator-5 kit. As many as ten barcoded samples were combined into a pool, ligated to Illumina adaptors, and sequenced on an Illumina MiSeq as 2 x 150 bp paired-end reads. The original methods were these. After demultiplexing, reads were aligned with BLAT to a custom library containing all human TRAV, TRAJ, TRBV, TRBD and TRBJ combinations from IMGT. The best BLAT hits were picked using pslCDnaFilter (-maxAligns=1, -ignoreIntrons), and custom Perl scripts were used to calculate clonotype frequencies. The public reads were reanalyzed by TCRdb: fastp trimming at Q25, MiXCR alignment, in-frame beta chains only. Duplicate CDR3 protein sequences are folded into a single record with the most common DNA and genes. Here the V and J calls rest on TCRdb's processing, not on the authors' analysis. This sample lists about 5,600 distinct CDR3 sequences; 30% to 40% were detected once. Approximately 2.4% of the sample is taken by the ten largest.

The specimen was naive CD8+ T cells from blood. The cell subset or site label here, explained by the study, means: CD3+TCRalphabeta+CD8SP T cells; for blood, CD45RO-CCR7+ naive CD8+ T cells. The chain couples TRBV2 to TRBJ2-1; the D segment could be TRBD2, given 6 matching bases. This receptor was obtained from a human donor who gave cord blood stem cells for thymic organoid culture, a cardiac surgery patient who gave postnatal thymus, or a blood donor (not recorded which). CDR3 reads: CASTPITAEGSHEQFF. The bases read TGTGCCAGCACCCCGATAACCGCGGAGGGTTCCCATGAGCAGTTCTTC.